The source of this TCR beta chain is a study of cytomegalovirus exposure and HLA in healthy donors. About the study: An earlier analysis identified 117 million unique TCR beta sequences in approximately 190 million T cells. Study-wide points: CMV serostatus was the only recorded immune exposure for donors. According to reports, the classifier identified cytomegalovirus status with high specificity and sensitivity.

A note on this clone: Its cognate antigen is unknown.

The CDR3 contains 15 residues. V dropped 4 bases and J dropped 5; count of bases not matched to a gene: 7. Germline CDR1 is SNHLY and CDR2 is FYNNEI. The PCR ran on 60 Vbeta and 13 Jbeta primers. Sequencing used immunoSEQ multiplex PCR; TCRdb keeps in-frame clones, though not all of them. The sample includes some 120,000 clones, approximately 80% of them seen just once. The V call is TRBV2, the J call TRBJ1-1; TRBD1 agrees at 10 bases. The clonotype originates from a male donor in good health and CMV-seropositive. The sample taken for sequencing was PBMCs. CDR3 DNA sequence: TGTGCCAGCAGTGCGACAGGGGGCTCGGGAACTGAAGCTTTCTTT. Its protein is CASSATGGSGTEAFF.